The rows below give T cell receptor beta chains drawn from one sample of a study of human T cells and chemical hapten exposure. TCRdb fed the RACE reads into MiXCR, producing one record per CDR3 protein. This table holds about 51,000 distinct CDR3 sequences, 9.4% found once. The sample here was whole blood, taken in connection with sensitization to the hapten diphenylcyclopropenone (DPC). These receptors all stem from a woman in her thirties or forties with alopecia areata. Some clones in this sample may be carry-over from other donors' samples. Both conserved end residues are trimmed from each CDR3.

V gene	CDR3 protein
TRBV28	ASLEDSSYNEQF
TRBV5-6	ASSTALGRTGELF
TRBV6-2/TRBV6-3	ASSLRQEADTQY
TRBV5-1	ASSPASGRDYEQY
TRBV29-1	SVRDTTDTQY
TRBV3-1	ASSRSRDRAYNEQF
TRBV5-4	ASSVTGPLYEQY
TRBV30	AWSPGPSNQPQH
TRBV7-2	ASRFGQTNEQF
TRBV19	ASSRTSSRSGANVLT
TRBV7-6	ASSPRGRVRLAKNIQY
TRBV20-1	SAREHLKSNQPQH
TRBV4-3	ASSQELQGAYGYT
TRBV7-3	ASSLRPGTNTEAF
TRBV9	ASSGGTADTEAF
TRBV20-1	SALSGAGTDTQY
TRBV7-2	ASSLLYYGYT